These 24 T cell receptor beta chains came from one sample sequenced in a study of blood T cell repertoires in COVID-19. TCRdb's copy holds only in-frame clones and misses some; the assay was immunoSEQ multiplex PCR. The sample lists 200,000 to 250,000 clones, roughly 89% occurring once. Material for sequencing was peripheral blood. These receptors originate from a man between 60 and 75 years old who had recovered from COVID-19.

This sequence joins TRBV19 and TRBJ2-7; a weak D match, TRBD1 (5 bases). V dropped 3 bases and J dropped 3 bases, with 15 bases sitting between them. The germline gives CDR1 LNHDA, CDR2 SQIVND (reference sequence). This CDR3 contains 15 residues. Here the CDR3 reads CASSINPGHGYEQYF. The CDR3 nucleotides are TGTGCCAGTAGTATTAATCCAGGACATGGCTACGAGCAGTACTTC. The full variable domain, rest sourced from reference TRBV19 and TRBJ2-7, is DGGITQSPKYLFRKEGQNVTLSCEQNLNHDAMYWYRQDPGQGLRLIYYSQIVNDFQKGDIAEGYSVSREKKESFPLTVTSAQKNPTAFYLCASSINPGHGYEQYFGPGTRLTVT.

The chain has TRBV7-2 and TRBJ2-1; D is undetermined. The CDR3 length is 13 residues. Trimming stripped 1 base from V and 8 bases from J, with 9 bases between. The germline V gene has CDR1 SGHTA and CDR2 FQGNSA. The CDR3 region has the DNA TGTGCCAGCAGCTTAGAGGTGGGCTATGAGCAGTTCTTC. Residues: CASSLEVGYEQFF. The full variable domain, completed using reference TRBV7-2 and TRBJ2-1, is GAGVSQSPSNKVTEKGKDVELRCDPISGHTALYWYRQSLGQGLEFLIYFQGNSAPDKSGLPSDRFSAERTGGSVSTLTIQRTQQEDSAVYLCASSLEVGYEQFFGPGTRLTVL.

This clone was counted a single time. The V and J genes are TRBV18 and TRBJ2-5; TRBD1 agrees at 8 bases. The germline V gene encodes CDR1 KGHSH and CDR2 LQKENI. The CDR3 is 15 amino acids. The junction had 9 bases not matched to a gene; V was cut back by 4 bases and J by 5 bases. In DNA, the CDR3 is TGTGCCAGCTCACTATGGACAGGGCCAAGGGAGACCCAGTACTTC. Its protein product is CASSLWTGPRETQYF.

The chain links TRBV29-1 to TRBJ1-1, with 9 bases aligning to TRBD1. V dropped 7 bases and J dropped 0; count of bases not matched to a gene: 15. This CDR3 has 17 residues. Germline V CDR1 and CDR2: SQVTM, ANQGSEA. The CDR3 DNA reads as TGCAGCGCCTATAACCGGGACAGGGAGTTCGTGAACACTGAAGCTTTCTTT. Its translation is CSAYNRDREFVNTEAFF.

This chain links TRBV5-4 with TRBJ1-6; no reliable D call. Germline V lookup: CDR1 SGHNT, CDR2 YYREEE (reference sequence). The CDR3 sequence is 14 residues long. Trimming cost V 0 bases and J 7 bases, with 8 bases left between them. The chain's CDR3 is CASSLVGRNSPLHF. The CDR3 region has the DNA TGTGCCAGCAGCTTGGTTGGCCGAAATTCACCCCTCCACTTT.

The chain uses TRBV5-1 and TRBJ2-7; 9 nucleotides align to TRBD2. This CDR3 comprises 14 residues. Losses at the gene ends were 0 bases for V and 3 bases for J; bases not matched to a gene: 1. The germline gives CDR1 SGHRS, CDR2 YFSETQ. CDR3 nucleotides: TGCGCCAGCAGCTTGGAACTAGCGGGCTACGAGCAGTACTTC. It encodes CASSLELAGYEQYF.

This clone appeared a few times. The V and J genes are TRBV5-1 and TRBJ2-1; perhaps TRBD1 as D (6 bases). Per germline, CDR1 SGHRS and CDR2 YFSETQ. The CDR3 has 14 amino acids. The V gene lost 0 bases and the J gene lost 8 bases, with 12 bases spanning the gap. CDR3: CASSLDRAVDEQFF. CDR3 nucleotides: TGCGCCAGCAGCTTGGACAGGGCGGTTGATGAGCAGTTCTTC. The whole variable domain, remainder taken from reference TRBV5-1 and TRBJ2-1, is KAGVTQTPRYLIKTRGQQVTLSCSPISGHRSVSWYQQTPGQGLQFLFEYFSETQRNKGNFPGRFSGRQFSNSRSEMNVSTLELGDSALYLCASSLDRAVDEQFFGPGTRLTVL.

V gene TRBV7-2 combines with J gene TRBJ2-5; 8 bases align to TRBD1. Germline lookup yields CDR1 SGHTA and CDR2 FQGNSA. The CDR3 sequence is 14 residues long. The ends lost 5 bases at V and 5 bases at J; junction bases unmatched: 7. The CDR3: CASSPSDRVETQYF. The CDR3 coding sequence is TGTGCCAGCAGCCCCTCGGACAGGGTGGAGACCCAGTACTTC.

The chain recombines TRBV28 with TRBJ1-2, with a possible D match to TRBD1 (5 bases). Trimming removed 7 bases at V and 9 bases at J, with 24 bases between. The CDR3 runs 15 residues. Germline values: CDR1 MDHEN, CDR2 SYDVKM. The DNA of the CDR3 is TGTGCCAGCATCCCCGCCGGGACCGGGGGTCGTAGCTACACCTTC. This gives the protein CASIPAGTGGRSYTF.

This sequence joins TRBV19 and TRBJ2-1, with 8 bases fitting TRBD1. The CDR3 has 16 residues. The ends lost 5 bases at V and 2 bases at J; junction bases unmatched: 8. Germline CDR1 LNHDA, CDR2 SQIVND (reference sequence). The CDR3 coding sequence is TGTGCCAGTAGTTCCGGACAGGGTTGGGCCTACAATGAGCAGTTCTTC. Protein product: CASSSGQGWAYNEQFF.

This rearrangement joins TRBV5-4 to TRBJ1-3, with a weak D call TRBD1 (6 bases). The germline CDR1 and CDR2 sequences are SGHNT and YYREEE (reference sequence). The CDR3 runs to 16 residues. The germline V and J ends were trimmed by 3 bases and 2 bases, with 15 bases remaining between them. The CDR3 is CASSSGPGTPGNTIYF. The CDR3 nucleotides are TGTGCCAGCAGCTCCGGCCCCGGGACACCTGGAAACACCATATATTTT. Complete variable domain (other parts from reference TRBV5-4 and TRBJ1-3): ETGVTQSPTHLIKTRGQQVTLRCSSQSGHNTVSWYQQALGQGPQFIFQYYREEENGRGNFPPRFSGLQFPNYSSELNVNALELDDSALYLCASSSGPGTPGNTIYFGEGSWLTVV.

The chain is built from TRBV5-1 and TRBJ2-5; 12 bases fit TRBD1. V was clipped by 4 bases and J by 5 bases; unmatched bases: 6. This CDR3 has 15 amino acids. Germline-derived CDR1 and CDR2 are SGHRS and YFSETQ. CDR3 DNA sequence: TGCGCCAGCAGCCCCGGGACAGGGGGCGGGGAGACCCAGTACTTC. Protein: CASSPGTGGGETQYF.

V is TRBV24-1 and J is TRBJ2-7; TRBD2 aligns across 9 bases. Germline V lookup: CDR1 KGHDR, CDR2 SFDVKD. CDR3 length: 15 amino acids. J was trimmed by 6 bases and V by 5 bases; bases with no gene match: 10. In DNA, the CDR3 is TGTGCCACCAGTGCCCACGGCGGGAGGGTCTCCGAGCAGTACTTC. Protein sequence: CATSAHGGRVSEQYF.

The chain joins TRBV7-2 to TRBJ2-7; D perhaps matches TRBD2 (5 bases). Germline lookup yields CDR1 SGHTA and CDR2 FQGNSA. This CDR3 has 15 amino acids. The germline V and J ends were trimmed by 1 base and 3 bases, with 13 bases remaining between them. The CDR3 here is CASSLVTRGDYEQYF. CDR3 nucleotides: TGTGCCAGCAGCTTAGTCACTCGGGGAGACTACGAGCAGTACTTC.

This chain connects TRBV19 to TRBJ1-2; D may be TRBD1 (5 bases). V dropped 4 bases and J dropped 7 bases, with 16 bases sitting between them. Germline CDR1 and CDR2: LNHDA and SQIVND (reference sequence). The CDR3 spans 14 residues. In DNA, the CDR3 is TGTGCCAGTAGTAAGGAGAGCAGGGCGGTTGGCTACACCTTC. As protein: CASSKESRAVGYTF.

The gene calls are TRBV3-1 (or the pseudogene TRBV3-2) and TRBJ1-3, with a tentative D call TRBD1 (5 bases). CDR1 and CDR2 from the germline V gene are LGHDT and YNNKEL (reference sequence). Trimming removed 0 bases from V and 7 bases from J, with 10 bases in between. The CDR3 is made up of 14 amino acids. DNA of the CDR3: TGTGCCAGCAGCCAAGAAGGGGCCGGGAACACCATATATTTT. It codes for CASSQEGAGNTIYF.

This chain uses TRBV21-1 with TRBJ1-6; the D segment call TRBD1 is taken from the table without a DNA check. TRBV21-1 is described as a pseudogene. The CDR3 covers 17 residues. The CDR3 spells CASILSGQGPYNSPLHF. The CDR3 DNA is TGTGCCAGCATCCTTTCGGGACAAGGACCCTATAATTCACCCCTCCACTTT.

V and J are TRBV6-5 and TRBJ1-4; no clear D gene. The ends were cut back, 6 bases at V and 7 bases at J, with 12 bases in the middle. This CDR3 is built from 13 residues. CDR1 MNHEY and CDR2 SVGAGI come from the germline V gene. Written as DNA, the CDR3 is TGTGCCAGCAGCACGGGATTGCTTGAAAAACTGTTTTTT. This sequence encodes CASSTGLLEKLFF.

V is TRBV3-1 (or the pseudogene TRBV3-2) and J is TRBJ2-5; a weak D match, TRBD2 (6 bases). The CDR3 totals 12 residues. V dropped 3 bases and J dropped 14 bases, with 16 bases sitting between them. Germline-derived CDR1 and CDR2 are LGHDT and YNNKEL (reference sequence). The CDR3 nucleotides read TGTGCCAGCAGCCAGGGGGGAGGAGGGTTATACTTC. This codes for CASSQGGGGLYF.

The rearrangement uses TRBV9 and TRBJ2-3; TRBD2 matches 10 bases. This CDR3 contains 15 residues. The junction had 6 bases not matched to a gene; V was cut back by 4 bases and J by 4 bases. Germline lookup yields CDR1 SGDLS and CDR2 YYNGEE. CDR3 DNA: TGTGCCAGCAGCATCAGCGGGAGGGTTGCAGATACGCAGTATTTT. Translation gives CASSISGRVADTQYF.

The chain links TRBV7-9 to TRBJ2-2, with D perhaps matching TRBD2 (7 bases). The germline V gene encodes CDR1 SEHNR and CDR2 FQNEAQ (reference sequence). The CDR3 is 15 amino acids. V lost 5 bases and J lost 3, with 13 bases in between. CDR3 in DNA: TGTGCCAGCAGCGCTCAGGGGAGGGACACCGGGGAGCTGTTTTTT. Translated, it gives CASSAQGRDTGELFF.

V usage is TRBV23-1 and J usage is TRBJ1-2; possible D gene TRBD1, 6 bases. TRBV23-1 is marked as an open reading frame, function uncertain. The V end was cut by 0 bases, the J end by 7 bases, with 18 bases between. CDR3 size: 16 residues. CDR3 region: CASSQSRDKGKGGYTF. CDR3 nucleotides: TGCGCCAGCAGTCAATCTCGGGACAAGGGAAAGGGTGGCTACACCTTC.

The gene calls are TRBV4-2 and TRBJ2-7; 11 bases fit TRBD2. This CDR3 region has 15 residues. Per the germline V gene, CDR1 is LGHNA and CDR2 is YNFKEQ. Trimming cost V 6 bases and J 0 bases; bases outside gene matches: 4. CDR3 protein: CASRPGTSGSYEQYF. As DNA, the CDR3 is TGTGCCAGCAGGCCCGGGACTAGCGGCTCCTACGAGCAGTACTTC.

This chain links TRBV5-6 with TRBJ2-1, with D perhaps TRBD2 (5 bases). Trimming pared 4 bases from V and 6 bases from J, leaving 17 bases between. Looked up from germline, CDR1 is SGHDT and CDR2 is YYEEEE. CDR3 length equals 15 residues. Here the CDR3 reads CASSPGGWRSNEQFF. The CDR3 DNA reads TGTGCCAGCAGCCCCGGAGGTTGGCGGTCCAATGAGCAGTTCTTC.